The clone carrying this T cell receptor beta chain appeared many times. Time point defined: sample taken at primary tumor resection. Patients with untreated early-stage non-small cell lung cancer, numbering approximately 70, were the donors. Sequencing of whole RNA from tumor, nontumor lung or frozen PBMC involved no sorting. V dropped 3 bases and J dropped 6; count of bases not matched to a gene: 7. CDR3 length: 16 residues. The germline V gene has CDR1 KGHSH and CDR2 LQKENI. Each TCR cDNA molecule bore a unique molecular identifier. TCRdb reprocessed the 5' RACE reads with MiXCR, giving one entry per CDR3 protein. The sample has about 38,000 distinct CDR3 sequences; 7.5% are singletons. This entry belongs to a study of spatial heterogeneity in lung cancer.

The receptor was derived from a male donor with early-stage non-small cell lung cancer. The chain has TRBV18 and TRBJ2-3, with 12 bases aligning to TRBD2. Here the sequenced sample was PBMCs, taken at surgery. The CDR3: CASSPRLAGVGDTQYF. The CDR3 DNA follows: TGTGCCAGCTCACCCAGACTAGCGGGAGTAGGTGATACGCAGTATTTT.